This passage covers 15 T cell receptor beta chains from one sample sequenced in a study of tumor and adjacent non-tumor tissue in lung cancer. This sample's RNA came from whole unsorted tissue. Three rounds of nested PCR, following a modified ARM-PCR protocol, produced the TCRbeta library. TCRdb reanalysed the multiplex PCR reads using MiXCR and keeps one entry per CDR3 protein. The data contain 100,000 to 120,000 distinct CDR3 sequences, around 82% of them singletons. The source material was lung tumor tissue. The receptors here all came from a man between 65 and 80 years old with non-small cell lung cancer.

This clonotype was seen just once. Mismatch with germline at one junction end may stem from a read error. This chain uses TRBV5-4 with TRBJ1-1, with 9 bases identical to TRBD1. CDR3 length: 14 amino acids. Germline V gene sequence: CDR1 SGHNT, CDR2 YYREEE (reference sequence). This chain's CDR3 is CASGFDRGNIEAFF. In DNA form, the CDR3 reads TGTGCCAGCGGCTTCGACAGGGGGAACATTGAAGCCTTCTTT.

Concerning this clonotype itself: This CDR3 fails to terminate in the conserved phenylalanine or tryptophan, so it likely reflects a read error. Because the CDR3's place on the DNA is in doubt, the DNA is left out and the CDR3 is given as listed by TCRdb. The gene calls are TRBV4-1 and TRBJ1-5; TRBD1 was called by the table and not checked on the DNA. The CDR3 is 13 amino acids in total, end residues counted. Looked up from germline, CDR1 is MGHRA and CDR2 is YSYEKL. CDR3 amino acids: CASSQADRRPQHL.

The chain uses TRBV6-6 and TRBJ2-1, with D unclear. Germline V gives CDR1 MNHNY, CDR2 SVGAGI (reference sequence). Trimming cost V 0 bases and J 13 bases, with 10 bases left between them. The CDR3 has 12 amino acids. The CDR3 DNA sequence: TGTGCCAGCAGTTACTCGACCAATCAACAGTTCTTC. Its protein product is CASSYSTNQQFF.

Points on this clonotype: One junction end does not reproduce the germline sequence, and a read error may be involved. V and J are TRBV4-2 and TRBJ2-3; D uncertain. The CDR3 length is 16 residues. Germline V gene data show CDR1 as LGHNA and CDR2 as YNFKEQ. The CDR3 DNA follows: TGTGCCAGCCGCCAACCGACATCCCATGAGTCAGATACGCAGTATTTT. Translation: CASRQPTSHESDTQYF.

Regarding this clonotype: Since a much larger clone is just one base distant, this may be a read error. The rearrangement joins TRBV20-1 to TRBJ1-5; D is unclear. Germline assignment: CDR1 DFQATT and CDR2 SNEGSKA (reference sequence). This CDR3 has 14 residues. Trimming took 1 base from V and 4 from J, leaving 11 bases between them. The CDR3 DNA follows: TGCAGTGCTAGAGTTGACCTCAGAAATCAGCCCCAGCATTTT. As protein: CSARVDLRNQPQHF.

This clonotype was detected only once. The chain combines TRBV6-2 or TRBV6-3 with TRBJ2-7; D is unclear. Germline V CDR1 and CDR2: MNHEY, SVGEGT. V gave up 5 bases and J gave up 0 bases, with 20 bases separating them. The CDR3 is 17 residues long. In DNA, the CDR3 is TGTGCCAGCAGTAAGCCCTTATCTAACGCATACTCCTACGAGCAGTACTTC. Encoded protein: CASSKPLSNAYSYEQYF.

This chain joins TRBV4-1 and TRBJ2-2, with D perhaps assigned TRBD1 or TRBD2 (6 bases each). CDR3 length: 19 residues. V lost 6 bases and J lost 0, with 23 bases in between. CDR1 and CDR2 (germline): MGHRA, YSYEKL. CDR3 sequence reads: CASRPSGIRGESNTGELFF. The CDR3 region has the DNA TGCGCCAGCAGGCCAAGCGGAATAAGGGGGGAATCGAACACCGGGGAGCTGTTTTTT.

CDR3 in amino acids: CASSITPGSNTLYF. The CDR3 DNA sequence: TGTGCCAGCAGCATAACCCCAGGGTCAAATACGCTATATTTT. The chain couples TRBV11-2 to TRBJ2-3; perhaps TRBD1 as D (5 bases). CDR3 length equals 14 residues. Looked up from germline, CDR1 is SGHAT and CDR2 is FQNNGV. V shed 5 bases and J shed 15 bases, with 24 bases lying between them. The full variable domain, completed using reference TRBV11-2 and TRBJ2-3, is EAGVAQSPRYKIIEKRQSVAFWCNPISGHATLYWYQQILGQGPKLLIQFQNNGVVDDSQLPKDRFSAERLKGVDSTLKIQPAKLEDSAVYLCASSITPGSNTLYFGPGTRLTVL.

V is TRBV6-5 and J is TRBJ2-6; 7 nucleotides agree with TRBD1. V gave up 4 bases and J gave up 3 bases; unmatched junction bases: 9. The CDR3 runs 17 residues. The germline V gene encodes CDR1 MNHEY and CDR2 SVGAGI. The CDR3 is CASSSGIGGFGANVLTF. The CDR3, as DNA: TGTGCCAGCAGTTCCGGGATAGGGGGCTTTGGGGCCAACGTCCTGACTTTC.

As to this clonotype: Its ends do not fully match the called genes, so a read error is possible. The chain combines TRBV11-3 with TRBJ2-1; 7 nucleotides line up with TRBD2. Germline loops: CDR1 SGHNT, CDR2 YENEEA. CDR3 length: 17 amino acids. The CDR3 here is CTSSLLGTCGGYNEQFF. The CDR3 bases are TGTACCAGCAGCCTCCTAGGGACTTGCGGGGGTTACAATGAGCAGTTCTTC.

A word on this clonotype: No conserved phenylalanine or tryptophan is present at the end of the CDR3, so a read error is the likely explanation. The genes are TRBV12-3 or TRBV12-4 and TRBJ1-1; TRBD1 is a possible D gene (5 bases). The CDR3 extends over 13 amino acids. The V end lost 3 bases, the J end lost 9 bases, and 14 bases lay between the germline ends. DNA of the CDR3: TGTGCCAGCAGTTTCCGGGGCACACAGAAAGCTTTCTCT. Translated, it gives CASSFRGTQKAFS.

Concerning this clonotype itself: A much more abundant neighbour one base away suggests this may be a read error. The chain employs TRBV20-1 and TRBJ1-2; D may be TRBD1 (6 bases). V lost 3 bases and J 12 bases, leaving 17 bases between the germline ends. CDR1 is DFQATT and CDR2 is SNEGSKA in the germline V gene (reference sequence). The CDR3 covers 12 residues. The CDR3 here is CSARLTGPGDTF. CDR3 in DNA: TGCAGTGCTAGGCTGACAGGCCCGGGCGACACCTTC.

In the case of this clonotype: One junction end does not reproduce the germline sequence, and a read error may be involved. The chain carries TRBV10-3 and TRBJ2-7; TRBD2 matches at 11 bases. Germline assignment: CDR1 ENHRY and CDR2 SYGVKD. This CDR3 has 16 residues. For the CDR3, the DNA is TGTGCCATCAGTAAGTCAGTAGCGGGAGGGCCGTACGAGCAGTACTTC. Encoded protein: CAISKSVAGGPYEQYF.

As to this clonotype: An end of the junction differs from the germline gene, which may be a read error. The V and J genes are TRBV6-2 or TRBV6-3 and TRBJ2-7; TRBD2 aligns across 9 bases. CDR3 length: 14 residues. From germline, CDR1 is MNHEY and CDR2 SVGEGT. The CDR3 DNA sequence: TGTCCCAGCAATCCGGGACTAGCAGTCTACCAGCAGTACTTC. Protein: CPSNPGLAVYQQYF.

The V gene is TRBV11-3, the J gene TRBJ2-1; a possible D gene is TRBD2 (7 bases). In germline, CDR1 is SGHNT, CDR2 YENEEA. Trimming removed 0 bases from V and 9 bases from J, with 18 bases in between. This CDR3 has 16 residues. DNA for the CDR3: TGTGCCAGCAGCTTAGATTTCACGGGGGGCAGAGGTGAGCAGTTCTTC. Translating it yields CASSLDFTGGRGEQFF. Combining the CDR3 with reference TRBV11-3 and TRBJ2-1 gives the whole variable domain EAGVVQSPRYKIIEKKQPVAFWCNPISGHNTLYWYLQNLGQGPELLIRYENEEAVDDSQLPKDRFSAERLKGVDSTLKIQPAELGDSAVYLCASSLDFTGGRGEQFFGPGTRLTVL.